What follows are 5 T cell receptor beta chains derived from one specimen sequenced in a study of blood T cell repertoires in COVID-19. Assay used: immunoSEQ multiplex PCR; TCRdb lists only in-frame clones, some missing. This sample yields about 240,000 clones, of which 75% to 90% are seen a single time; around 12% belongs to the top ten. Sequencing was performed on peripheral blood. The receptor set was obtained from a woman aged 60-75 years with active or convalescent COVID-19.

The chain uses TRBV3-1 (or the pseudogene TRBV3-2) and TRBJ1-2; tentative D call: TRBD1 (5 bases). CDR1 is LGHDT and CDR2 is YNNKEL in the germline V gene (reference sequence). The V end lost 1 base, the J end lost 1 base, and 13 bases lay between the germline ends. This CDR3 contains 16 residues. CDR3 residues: CASSQAAGYGNYGYTF. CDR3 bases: TGTGCCAGCAGCCAAGCCGCAGGGTACGGTAACTATGGCTACACCTTC.

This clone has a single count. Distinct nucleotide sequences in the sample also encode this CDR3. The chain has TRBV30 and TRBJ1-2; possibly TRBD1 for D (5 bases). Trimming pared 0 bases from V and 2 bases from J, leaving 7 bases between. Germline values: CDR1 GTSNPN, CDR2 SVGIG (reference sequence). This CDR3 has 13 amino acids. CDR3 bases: TGTGCCTGGAGTGTACGGGGGAACTATGGCTACACCTTC. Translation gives CAWSVRGNYGYTF.

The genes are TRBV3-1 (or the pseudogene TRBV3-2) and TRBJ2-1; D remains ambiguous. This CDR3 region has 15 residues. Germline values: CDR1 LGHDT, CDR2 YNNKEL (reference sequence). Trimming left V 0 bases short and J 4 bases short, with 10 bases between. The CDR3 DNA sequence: TGTGCCAGCAGCCAAGACCCCGGAGTGTACAATGAGCAGTTCTTC. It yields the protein CASSQDPGVYNEQFF.

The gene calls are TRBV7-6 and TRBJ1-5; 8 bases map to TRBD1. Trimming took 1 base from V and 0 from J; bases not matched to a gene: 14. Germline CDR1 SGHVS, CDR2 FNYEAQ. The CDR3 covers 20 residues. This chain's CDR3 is CASSLGPSRTGSNSNQPQHF. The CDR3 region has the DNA TGTGCCAGCAGCTTAGGGCCCTCTCGGACAGGGTCGAATAGCAATCAGCCCCAGCATTTT.

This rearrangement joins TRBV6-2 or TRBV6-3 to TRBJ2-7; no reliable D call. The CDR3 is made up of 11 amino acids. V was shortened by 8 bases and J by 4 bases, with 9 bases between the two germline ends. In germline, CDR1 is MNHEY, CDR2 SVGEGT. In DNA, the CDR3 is TGTGCCAGCGGCCGGCGGTACGAGCAGTACTTC. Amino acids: CASGRRYEQYF.